This T cell receptor beta chain was identified during a study of technical replicates of blood from several donors (dated 2017 in TCRdb). According to the germline V gene (reference sequence), CDR1 reads LNHDA and CDR2 reads SQIVND. Reading from cysteine to phenylalanine, the CDR3 counts 14 amino acids. Just the 42-base CDR3 DNA is kept, in frame starting at base 1. V is cut by 3 bases and J by 5 bases, and the space between the germline ends is 10 bases. Receptor amplification or capture employed the immunoSEQ multiplex PCR assay. TCRdb took this table from immuneACCESS and kept in-frame rearrangements with V and J called. Such tables lack part of the clones; where checked against another copy, unresolved V genes explain under half of the gap, and the rest is unexplained. For this sample the table gives about 50,000 clones, of which 90% to 95% were detected only once. The ten biggest clones cover roughly 3.1% of the sample.

Worth noting for this clone: Its antigen specificity is not known. No clone much larger than this one lies a single base away; base qualities are absent.

The chain employs TRBV19 and TRBJ2-2; matching of 5 bases hints at TRBD1 as the D gene. The specimen sequenced was PBMCs. The receptor was derived from a human donor in good health. Some clones in this sample may be carry-over from other donors' samples. CDR3 sequence: CASSILDRTGELFF. The DNA sequence is given as TGTGCCAGTAGTATCCTCGACAGAACCGGGGAGCTGTTTTTT. Extended through the reference TRBV19 and TRBJ2-2 proteins, this CDR3 yields the full variable domain: DGGITQSPKYLFRKEGQNVTLSCEQNLNHDAMYWYRQDPGQGLRLIYYSQIVNDFQKGDIAEGYSVSREKKESFPLTVTSAQKNPTAFYLCASSILDRTGELFFGEGSRLTVL.